The T cell receptor (beta chain) under discussion was sequenced for a study of beta chain features in type 1 diabetes. General study results and limits: Insertions were fewer and deletions more numerous at VDJ junctions in type 1 diabetes patients.

On this clone itself: As yet, its antigen is unknown.

Germline lookup yields CDR1 GTSNPN and CDR2 SVGIG (reference sequence). V was pared by 4 bases and J by 3 bases, with 11 bases of the junction left unmatched. The CDR3 has 17 residues. Of the isolated RNA, all was reverse transcribed, and so the sequenced material was expressed TCRB transcripts. Some clones are missing from TCRdb's copy, which holds only in-frame ones; the method was immunoSEQ multiplex PCR. Of fewer than 500,000 clones in the sample, about 15% were seen once. The clonotype comes from a man aged 25-45 years in good health. The genes are TRBV30 and TRBJ2-7, with 14 bases that match TRBD2. The specimen sequenced was naive CD4+ T cells from blood. The CDR3 here is CAWTPGTSGRVIYEQYV. The CDR3 DNA reads as TGTGCCTGGACCCCCGGGACTAGCGGGAGAGTTATCTACGAGCAGTACGTC.